One and the same sample provided the 17 T cell receptor beta chains below, sequenced in a study of CD8+CD57+ T cells in acquired aplastic anemia. For CDR3 and TCR beta VDJ profiling, genomic DNA was the template used. TCRdb itself ran the reads through MiXCR, one entry per CDR3 protein. Here the sample spans 110,000 or so distinct CDR3 sequences, approximately 61% being singletons. Those patients picked for sequencing had displayed CD8+CD57+ cell expansion on flow cytometry. Sequenced: sorted CD4+, CD8+, or CD8+CD57+ T cells (not recorded which) from PBMCs. The receptors were sampled from a human donor with aplastic anemia.

Ten or more counts support this clonotype. The V gene is TRBV13, the J gene TRBJ2-3; TRBD1 matches 7 bases. J gave up 2 bases and V 4 bases, and 6 bases lay outside the gene matches. The germline gives CDR1 PRHDT, CDR2 FYEKMQ (reference sequence). CDR3 length equals 15 residues. This CDR3 is CASSSGTDNTDTQYF. The CDR3 nucleotides read TGTGCCAGCAGCTCCGGGACAGATAACACAGATACGCAGTATTTT.

The J gene is TRBJ2-3, the V gene TRBV10-3; a possible D gene is TRBD1 (6 bases). The germline gives CDR1 ENHRY, CDR2 SYGVKD. This CDR3 contains 14 residues. Trimming took 10 bases from V and 2 from J, leaving 16 bases between them. This CDR3 is CATKGHMITDTQYF. In DNA, the CDR3 is TGTGCCACCAAGGGACATATGATCACAGATACGCAGTATTTT.

Points on this clonotype: A read error may account for a junction end that differs from germline. The chain combines TRBV12-3 or TRBV12-4 with TRBJ2-5; no clear D. CDR3 length equals 15 residues. CDR3 loop: CARSSRAPGRETQYF. CDR3 in DNA: TGTGCCAGAAGTTCCCGGGCCCCCGGAAGGGAGACCCAGTACTTC.

This clonotype was recorded at least ten times. The chain has TRBV7-9 and TRBJ2-3; TRBD2 agrees at 10 bases. V was clipped by 6 bases and J by 2 bases; unmatched bases: 8. CDR3 length: 16 amino acids. CDR1 and CDR2 (germline): SEHNR, FQNEAQ (reference sequence). The DNA of the CDR3 is TGTGCCAGCAGAGACGGACTAGCGGAACTCACAGATACGCAGTATTTT. Amino acids: CASRDGLAELTDTQYF.

The V gene is TRBV2, the J gene TRBJ1-6, with no clear D. V was shortened by 5 bases and J by 10 bases, with 15 bases between the two germline ends. CDR3 length: 14 amino acids. Germline V lookup: CDR1 SNHLY, CDR2 FYNNEI. CDR3 DNA sequence: TGTGCCAGCAGTTACCTGAGGGTTAACTCACCCCTCCACTTT. This encodes CASSYLRVNSPLHF.

CDR3: CASSYGLQETQYF. The CDR3 region has the DNA TGTGCCAGCAGTTACGGGTTACAAGAGACCCAGTACTTC. The chain links TRBV6-9 to TRBJ2-5; D remains unclear. This CDR3 is 13 amino acids long. Germline lookup yields CDR1 MNHGY and CDR2 SVAAGI. Trimming pared 3 bases from V and 2 bases from J, leaving 7 bases between.

In its sample, this clonotype was seen once. The chain has TRBV29-1 and TRBJ2-5; perhaps TRBD2 as D (7 bases). The CDR3 is 15 amino acids. V lost 4 bases to trimming and J lost 2 bases, with 17 bases between them. Looked up from germline, CDR1 is SQVTM and CDR2 is ANQGSEA. The CDR3 DNA reads as TGCAGCGTTGGTTTGCGGGGGCTTACTCAAGAGACCCAGTACTTC. Residues: CSVGLRGLTQETQYF.

This clonotype was observed at least ten times. V and J are TRBV9 and TRBJ2-3; D uncertain. The CDR3 sequence is 14 residues long. V was clipped by 0 bases and J by 2 bases, with 7 bases between them. Germline CDR1 reads SGDLS; CDR2 reads YYNGEE. CDR3 protein: CASSVDGLTDTQYF. For the CDR3, the DNA is TGTGCCAGCAGCGTAGACGGGCTCACAGATACGCAGTATTTT.

This clonotype was observed a few times. The V and J genes are TRBV6-1 and TRBJ1-2; possibly TRBD1 for D (5 bases). Between the trimmed V and J ends, which lost 0 bases and 1 base, there was a span of 9 bases. Germline CDR1 MNHNS, CDR2 SASEGT. The CDR3 contains 15 residues. CDR3 loop: CASSEAPGGNYGYTF. CDR3 nucleotide sequence: TGTGCCAGCAGTGAAGCTCCCGGGGGTAACTATGGCTACACCTTC.

The V and J genes are TRBV24-1 and TRBJ1-2; 10 bases fit TRBD1. The length of the CDR3 is 15 residues. Trimming removed 4 bases from V and 7 bases from J; junction bases left unmatched: 8. Germline CDR1 and CDR2: KGHDR and SFDVKD. This CDR3 reads CATSDSRQGASGYTF. CDR3 bases: TGTGCCACCAGTGACTCCAGACAGGGGGCCTCTGGCTACACCTTC.

The chain combines TRBV5-1 with TRBJ1-4; a weak D match, TRBD1 (5 bases). V lost 0 bases and J lost 7, with 13 bases in between. Germline assignment: CDR1 SGHRS and CDR2 YFSETQ. This CDR3 has 15 amino acids. The CDR3 protein is CASSLGRGTAEKLFF. CDR3 bases: TGCGCCAGCAGCTTGGGCCGGGGCACGGCTGAAAAACTGTTTTTT.

The chain combines TRBV7-4 with TRBJ1-6; the D gene is possibly TRBD1 (6 bases). Germline V gene data show CDR1 as SGHVT and CDR2 as SQSDAQ. The CDR3 has 15 residues. V was shortened by 0 bases and J by 8 bases, with 11 bases between the two germline ends. The CDR3 is CASSLARDKDSPLHF. The CDR3 coding sequence is TGTGCCAGCAGCTTAGCCCGGGACAAAGATTCACCCCTCCACTTT.

This clonotype showed up just a few times. The V and J genes are TRBV10-1 and TRBJ2-7, with 9 bases aligning to TRBD1. The V segment lost 5 bases and the J segment 4 bases; nucleotides outside the gene matches: 6. Germline V gives CDR1 WNHNN, CDR2 SYGVQD (reference sequence). CDR3 length: 14 amino acids. CDR3 residues: CASSRTGEGYEQYF. The CDR3 DNA reads as TGCGCCAGCAGTCGGACAGGGGAGGGTTACGAGCAGTACTTC.

V gene TRBV29-1 combines with J gene TRBJ1-4; 8 positions match TRBD1. The CDR3 has 14 residues. Germline V gene data show CDR1 as SQVTM and CDR2 as ANQGSEA. The V and J ends lost 6 bases and 4 bases, in that order; junction bases with no gene match: 7. The DNA of the CDR3 is TGCAGCGTGCATCAGGGGGCCGGTAATGAAAAACTGTTTTTT. Its protein product is CSVHQGAGNEKLFF.

The chain joins TRBV7-9 to TRBJ1-1, with D possibly being TRBD1 (6 bases). Germline V gene sequence: CDR1 SEHNR, CDR2 FQNEAQ (reference sequence). With 1 base removed from V and 10 bases from J, the gap between germline ends came to 16 bases. The CDR3 length is 14 residues. This chain's CDR3 is CASSLGSQGQGAFF. The CDR3 coding sequence is TGTGCCAGCAGCTTAGGGTCCCAGGGACAAGGAGCTTTCTTT.

This clonotype was detected a few times. V is TRBV15 and J is TRBJ2-1; 8 nucleotides align to TRBD1. The trim removed 8 bases at V and 2 bases at J, leaving 2 bases unmatched. This CDR3 contains 13 residues. Germline V lookup: CDR1 LNHNV, CDR2 YYDKDF (reference sequence). The DNA for the CDR3 is TGTGCCACCCGGGACAGGCCCTACAATGAGCAGTTCTTC. Its protein is CATRDRPYNEQFF.

Here the CDR3 reads CASTEGNTEAFF. The CDR3, as DNA: TGTGCCAGTACTGAGGGGAACACTGAAGCTTTCTTT. This chain connects TRBV19 to TRBJ1-1; no clear D gene. V was trimmed by 7 bases and J by 1 base, leaving 7 bases between them. This CDR3 has 12 amino acids. Per germline, CDR1 LNHDA and CDR2 SQIVND (reference sequence).